This paragraph covers one T cell receptor beta chain sequence. Source study methods: From reference gene primer amplification, estimates of nucleated cell counts were derived. Produced via immunoSEQ multiplex PCR; TCRdb's table is partial and in-frame only. The DNA was the basis for D and trimming; V, J and clone size are from that table. The sample includes 45,000 to 55,000 clones, roughly 90% of them seen just once. Deletions cut 3 bases from V and 3 bases from J, with 9 bases between. The CDR3 extends over 13 amino acids. The data were obtained in a study of blood T cell repertoires in COVID-19. Specimen: peripheral blood. The chain has TRBV12-3 or TRBV12-4 and TRBJ2-7; D ambiguous. This clonotype was obtained from an elderly man with acute or convalescent COVID-19. CDR3 nucleotide sequence: TGTGCCAGCAGTTTTGGGCAACTCTACGAGCAGTACTTC. Amino acid sequence: CASSFGQLYEQYF.